This T cell receptor beta chain derives from a study of chemoradiotherapy in HPV16-positive cancers. Study results and limitations: HPV-specific T cells were functionally defined from only a couple of HPV16-positive patients.

Comments on this clone: Its target is not known.

Produced via immunoSEQ multiplex PCR; TCRdb's table is partial and in-frame only. The table includes 650 to 700 clones, 70% to 80% detected once. V shed 0 bases and J shed 6 bases, with 11 bases lying between them. The germline CDR1 and CDR2 sequences are MGHRA and YSYEKL. The CDR3 has 14 amino acids. This specimen consisted of tumor tissue, obtained from a patient who underwent chemoradiotherapy. This clonotype was sampled from a human donor with HPV-associated anogenital cancer. J is TRBJ1-1 and V is TRBV4-1; no clear D gene. DNA of the CDR3: TGCGCCAGCAGCCAAGATTCCTCGGAGTCTGAAGCTTTCTTT. Amino acid sequence: CASSQDSSESEAFF.